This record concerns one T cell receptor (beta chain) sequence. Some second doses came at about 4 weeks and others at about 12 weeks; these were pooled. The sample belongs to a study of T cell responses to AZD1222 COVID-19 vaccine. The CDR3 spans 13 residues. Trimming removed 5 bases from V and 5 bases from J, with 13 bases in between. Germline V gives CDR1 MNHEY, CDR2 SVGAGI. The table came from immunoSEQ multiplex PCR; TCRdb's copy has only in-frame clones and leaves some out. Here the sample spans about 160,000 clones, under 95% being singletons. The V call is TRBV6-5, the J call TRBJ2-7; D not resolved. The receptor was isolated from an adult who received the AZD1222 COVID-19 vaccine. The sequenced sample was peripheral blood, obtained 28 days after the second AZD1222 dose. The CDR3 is CASSPLFPDEQYF. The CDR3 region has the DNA TGTGCCAGCAGTCCCCTTTTCCCAGACGAGCAGTACTTC.